A single sample gave rise to the 19 T cell receptor beta chains below, sequenced in a study of blood T cell repertoires in COVID-19. The data were produced by immunoSEQ multiplex PCR, yet TCRdb's version contains in-frame clones alone and is incomplete. The table shows under 200,000 clones, with 88% occurring only once. The sequenced sample was peripheral blood. The source of these receptors is a man aged 40-49 years with active or convalescent COVID-19.

J is TRBJ1-1 and V is TRBV27; D is perhaps TRBD1 (5 bases). The V end lost 0 bases, the J end lost 4 bases, and 15 bases lay between the germline ends. Germline loops: CDR1 MNHEY, CDR2 SMNVEV (reference sequence). The CDR3 loop spans 16 amino acids. CDR3 sequence reads: CASSLSVVGGGTEAFF. The CDR3 DNA reads as TGTGCCAGCAGTTTATCGGTCGTGGGGGGGGGCACTGAAGCTTTCTTT.

The V and J genes are TRBV6-5 and TRBJ2-3; 9 nucleotides align to TRBD2. This CDR3 is built from 14 residues. Germline loops: CDR1 MNHEY, CDR2 SVGAGI. After removal of 6 bases from V and 5 bases from J, the junction contained 6 bases not matched to a gene. DNA of the CDR3: TGTGCCAGCAGATTAGCGGGAGCGGGAGATACGCAGTATTTT. Translating it yields CASRLAGAGDTQYF.

This chain uses TRBV2 with TRBJ1-5; 7 positions match TRBD1. V lost 2 bases, J lost 6 bases, and 7 bases stayed unmatched. The germline gives CDR1 SNHLY, CDR2 FYNNEI. The CDR3 length is 15 residues. CDR3 nucleotide sequence: TGTGCCAGCAGTGAACTTGACAGGGTCAGTCAGCCCCAGCATTTT. Translating it yields CASSELDRVSQPQHF.

The chain recombines TRBV30 with TRBJ2-3; D possibly corresponds to TRBD2 (5 bases). V dropped 2 bases and J dropped 2 bases, with 20 bases sitting between them. Per germline, CDR1 GTSNPN and CDR2 SVGIG (reference sequence). The CDR3 spans 17 residues. This chain's CDR3 is CAWSRWERERATDTQYF. In nucleotides, the CDR3 is TGTGCCTGGAGTCGTTGGGAGAGGGAACGGGCCACAGATACGCAGTATTTT.

This chain uses TRBV2 with TRBJ1-1; a possible D gene is TRBD1 (5 bases). The V and J ends lost 4 bases and 1 base respectively, with 10 bases between them. The CDR3 is 14 residues long. CDR1 is SNHLY, CDR2 FYNNEI, per germline. As DNA, the CDR3 is TGTGCCAGCAGTGGGGACGGGAGGAACACTGAAGCTTTCTTT. Encoded protein: CASSGDGRNTEAFF.

The rearrangement links TRBV12-3 or TRBV12-4 to TRBJ2-1; unclear D gene. The CDR3 is 13 amino acids. Deletions cut 2 bases from V and 6 bases from J, with 8 bases between. The CDR3 region has the DNA TGTGCCAGCAGTTTACGAGTTTCCAATGAGCAGTTCTTC. Translated: CASSLRVSNEQFF.

The chain has TRBV28 and TRBJ2-7; D may be TRBD1 (6 bases). Germline V gene sequence: CDR1 MDHEN, CDR2 SYDVKM. Trimming pared 7 bases from V and 3 bases from J, leaving 16 bases between. The CDR3 has 14 residues. CDR3 amino acids: CASKQGSANYEQYF. The CDR3, as DNA: TGTGCCAGCAAACAGGGTTCCGCAAACTACGAGCAGTACTTC.

The chain is built from TRBV6-4 and TRBJ1-6; the match to TRBD1 covers 7 bases. Germline V gives CDR1 MRHNA, CDR2 SNTAGT. This CDR3 contains 15 residues. J lost 5 bases, V lost 2 bases, and 3 bases had no gene match. CDR3 sequence (DNA): TGTGCCAGCAGTGACGGGACAGCCGATAATTCACCCCTCCACTTT. Protein sequence: CASSDGTADNSPLHF.

V usage is TRBV18 and J usage is TRBJ1-1, with 7 bases aligning to TRBD1. The CDR3 loop spans 15 amino acids. J gave up 1 base and V 3 bases, and 5 bases lay outside the gene matches. CDR1 is KGHSH, CDR2 LQKENI, per germline. CDR3 loop: CASSPFGTENTEAFF. As DNA, the CDR3 is TGTGCCAGCTCACCTTTTGGGACAGAGAACACTGAAGCTTTCTTT.

This clone was seen just once. The V and J genes are TRBV6-5 and TRBJ1-5; D call uncertain. The CDR3 extends over 13 amino acids. V was cut by 5 bases and J by 7 bases, with 12 bases left in between. Looked up from germline, CDR1 is MNHEY and CDR2 is SVGAGI. The CDR3 DNA is TGTGCCAGCAGTCGGCGGGTTGAACAGCCCCAGCATTTT. Translation gives CASSRRVEQPQHF.

The chain has TRBV19 and TRBJ2-1, with TRBD2 matching over 11 bases. The CDR3 sequence is 18 residues long. CDR1 is LNHDA, CDR2 SQIVND, per germline (reference sequence). Trimming took 1 base from V and 6 from J; bases not matched to a gene: 11. The CDR3 DNA reads as TGTGCCAGTAGTATAGGGAAGATAGCGGGAGGGCCTAGCAATGAGCAGTTCTTC. It codes for CASSIGKIAGGPSNEQFF.

The genes are TRBV2 and TRBJ2-2; D is unresolved. With 8 bases removed from V and 4 bases from J, the gap between germline ends came to 14 bases. This CDR3 is built from 14 residues. Germline CDR1 and CDR2: SNHLY and FYNNEI. The CDR3 reads CASRPGPSTGELFF. CDR3 nucleotides: TGTGCCAGCCGTCCTGGCCCGTCCACCGGGGAGCTGTTTTTT.

The rearrangement uses TRBV11-2 and TRBJ1-1; D is uncertain. This CDR3 has 13 residues. V gave up 5 bases and J gave up 7 bases, with 14 bases separating them. The germline V gene encodes CDR1 SGHAT and CDR2 FQNNGV. The CDR3 DNA reads TGTGCCAGCAGCCCGACTGACCGCGATGAAGCTTTCTTT. Translated, it gives CASSPTDRDEAFF.

This chain uses TRBV6-1 with TRBJ2-6, with no clear D. V lost 3 bases to trimming and J lost 0 bases, with 6 bases between them. Germline loops: CDR1 MNHNS, CDR2 SASEGT. This CDR3 comprises 15 residues. The CDR3 DNA reads as TGTGCCAGCAGTGATCCCCTCTCTGGGGCCAACGTCCTGACTTTC. Its translation is CASSDPLSGANVLTF.

This chain uses TRBV28 with TRBJ2-1; 9 bases line up with TRBD1. The germline V gene has CDR1 MDHEN and CDR2 SYDVKM. This CDR3 has 16 residues. The V and J ends lost 6 bases and 5 bases, in that order; junction bases with no gene match: 11. The CDR3 here is CASRPSDRGKNNEQFF. CDR3 DNA sequence: TGTGCCAGCAGACCCAGCGACAGGGGGAAAAACAATGAGCAGTTCTTC.

The chain combines TRBV10-3 with TRBJ2-3; 11 positions match TRBD2. The CDR3 length is 21 residues. Trimming cost V 0 bases and J 0 bases; bases outside gene matches: 14. The V gene's germline CDR1 is ENHRY and CDR2 SYGVKD. The CDR3 reads CAISESPAGVAGGSSTDTQYF. CDR3 DNA sequence: TGTGCCATCAGTGAGTCGCCAGCCGGTGTAGCGGGAGGGTCCAGCACAGATACGCAGTATTTT.

Written as DNA, the CDR3 is TGTGCCTGGAGTCCTCTAAGCGGAGCTGAGCAGTTCTTC. Amino acids: CAWSPLSGAEQFF. The V and J genes are TRBV30 and TRBJ2-1; perhaps TRBD2 as D (5 bases). The CDR3 contains 13 residues. Germline CDR1 reads GTSNPN; CDR2 reads SVGIG (reference sequence). V was trimmed by 2 bases and J by 9 bases, leaving 14 bases between them.

The genes are TRBV3-1 (or the pseudogene TRBV3-2) and TRBJ2-5, with 12 positions matching TRBD1. This CDR3 contains 17 residues. The ends lost 4 bases at V and 4 bases at J; junction bases unmatched: 10. CDR1 LGHDT and CDR2 YNNKEL come from the germline V gene (reference sequence). The CDR3 spells CASSPNKGQGAAETQYF. In nucleotides, the CDR3 is TGTGCCAGCAGCCCCAATAAGGGACAGGGGGCCGCAGAGACCCAGTACTTC.

The V gene is TRBV27, the J gene TRBJ2-7, with a tentative D call TRBD1 (6 bases). The CDR3 length is 13 residues. V dropped 3 bases and J dropped 1 base, with 7 bases sitting between them. Looked up from germline, CDR1 is MNHEY and CDR2 is SMNVEV (reference sequence). The CDR3 spells CASSFTGSYEQYF. CDR3 coding DNA: TGTGCCAGCAGTTTCACAGGGTCCTACGAGCAGTACTTC.